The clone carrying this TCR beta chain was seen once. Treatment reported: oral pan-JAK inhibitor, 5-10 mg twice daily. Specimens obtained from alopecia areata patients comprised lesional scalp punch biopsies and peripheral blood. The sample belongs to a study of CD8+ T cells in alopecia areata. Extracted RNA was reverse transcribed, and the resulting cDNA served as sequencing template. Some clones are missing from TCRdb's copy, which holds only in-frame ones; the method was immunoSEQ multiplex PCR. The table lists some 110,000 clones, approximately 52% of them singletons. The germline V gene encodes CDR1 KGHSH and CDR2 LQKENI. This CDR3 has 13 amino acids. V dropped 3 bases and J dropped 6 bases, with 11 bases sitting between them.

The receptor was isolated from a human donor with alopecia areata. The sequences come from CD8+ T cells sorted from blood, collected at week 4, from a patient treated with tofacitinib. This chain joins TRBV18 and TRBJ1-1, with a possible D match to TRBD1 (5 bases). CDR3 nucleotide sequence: TGTGCCAGCTCACCGGGGCAGGCACCTGAAGCTTTCTTT. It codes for CASSPGQAPEAFF.